This TCR beta chain appears in the sequencing data of a study of cytomegalovirus exposure and HLA in healthy donors. Across the study: There were about 85 million unique TCRs (from HLA-typed donors) in an early data release.

With regard to this clone: The antigen remains undetermined.

The germline gives CDR1 SGHRS, CDR2 YFSETQ. The CDR3 is 15 amino acids. V shed 4 bases and J shed 7 bases, with 21 bases lying between them. Study results and limitations: When a later analysis compared HLA-associated TCR beta chains with equally common others, the HLA-associated chains turned out to be more clonally expanded and to have lower generation probabilities. Links to common viral pathogens appeared, in a later analysis, for several of the most significant clusters.

The PCR ran on 60 Vbeta and 13 Jbeta primers. TCRdb's copy holds only in-frame clones and misses some; the assay was immunoSEQ multiplex PCR. The sample has around 200,000 clones; roughly 75% are singletons. The receptor's source is a man aged 25 to 45 in good health and CMV-seropositive. Sequencing input: PBMCs. The chain uses TRBV5-1 and TRBJ2-7; D possibly corresponds to TRBD1 (6 bases). The CDR3 reads CASSPSSTGPGEQYF. CDR3 DNA sequence: TGCGCCAGCAGCCCTTCCTCGACAGGTCCCGGGGAGCAGTACTTC.